This T cell receptor beta chain comes out of a study of T cells in Graves' hyperthyroidism and ophthalmopathy. Ten or more counts support this clonotype. What it recognizes is unknown. Ophthalmopathy cases scored 3 or more on the Clinical Activity Score and 4 or more on NOSPECS grade, with duration below 3 months. Patients having uncontrolled infection, another autoimmune disease, pregnancy or lactation were not included. Out of approximately 10 ml of fresh peripheral blood came the PBMCs. Germline assignment: CDR1 SQVTM and CDR2 ANQGSEA. There are 13 residues in the CDR3. The junction had 9 bases not matched to a gene; V was cut back by 6 bases and J by 7 bases. Notes on the study in general: Appearing also in blood were most of the thyroid clonotypes expanded above 0.001.

RNA transcripts provided the source from which TCR beta CDR3 regions were amplified. RT-PCR in the first round (using the HTBI primer set) targeted the TCR CDR3. From the multiplex PCR reads, TCRdb called clonotypes with MiXCR, one entry per CDR3 protein. The sample has over 350,000 distinct CDR3 sequences, 14% to 15% seen once. The source material was blood. This chain joins TRBV29-1 and TRBJ2-1, with 7 bases identical to TRBD1. This sequence was found in a young man with Graves' ophthalmopathy. CDR3 DNA: TGCAGCGTCCGAGGACAGGAAAATAATGAGCAGTTCTTC. As protein: CSVRGQENNEQFF.